This T cell receptor beta chain is drawn from a study of blood T cell repertoires in COVID-19. Overall study: From the United States, Italy and Spain came samples of acute and convalescent COVID-19. T cells, B-cell-depleted T cells, or PBMCs supplied cDNA or gDNA.

The CDR3 spans 18 residues. Trimming cost V 4 bases and J 0 bases; bases outside gene matches: 9. CDR1 is SGHVS and CDR2 is FQNEAQ in the germline V gene. In the authors' workflow: Nucleated cell counts were estimated from reference gene primer amplification. The data were produced by immunoSEQ multiplex PCR, yet TCRdb's version contains in-frame clones alone and is incomplete. V and J calls and clone size are as listed in that table; D and trimming were resolved from the DNA. The table records about 150,000 clones, 65% to 85% of them present only once. The chain has TRBV7-8 and TRBJ1-6; 7 positions match TRBD1. The clonotype comes from a woman of 80 years or more with acute or convalescent COVID-19. Material: peripheral blood. The CDR3 loop reads CASSYRGSSSSYNSPLHF. The CDR3 nucleotides read TGTGCCAGCAGCTACAGGGGCTCTTCAAGCTCCTATAATTCACCCCTCCACTTT.